Sequencing of this T cell receptor beta chain was carried out in a study of OX40 agonist ivuxolimab in advanced cancers. Clones were read by immunoSEQ multiplex PCR, and TCRdb kept only the in-frame ones, dropping some. The sample shows 9,000 to 10,000 clones, 60% to 75% of them seen only once. The specimen comprised CD4+ or CD8+ T cells sorted from blood, sampled in a trial of the OX40 agonist ivuxolimab. The sequence was obtained from an adult with an advanced solid tumor such as melanoma, head and neck, liver or kidney cancer.

In nucleotides, the CDR3 is TGTGCCAGCAGCGTAGTGGGGGAACGCTACAATGAGCAGTTCTTC. Its protein product is CASSVVGERYNEQFF. This chain joins TRBV9 and TRBJ2-1; D possibly uses TRBD1 or TRBD2 (5 bases each). This CDR3 has 15 amino acids. The germline gives CDR1 SGDLS, CDR2 YYNGEE. The germline V and J ends were trimmed by 0 bases and 3 bases, with 10 bases remaining between them.